The 10 T cell receptor beta chains presented below share a single source sample, sequenced in a study of blood T cell repertoires in COVID-19. Only in-frame clones appear in the TCRdb table, and some are missing; sequencing was by immunoSEQ multiplex PCR. The sample includes 350,000 or so clones, 65% to 90% of them seen just once. Sequenced: PBMCs or T cells enriched from blood (not recorded which). The source is a woman in her thirties or forties with acute COVID-19.

This chain uses TRBV7-2 with TRBJ2-1; TRBD2 aligns across 7 bases. Germline V gene data show CDR1 as SGHTA and CDR2 as FQGNSA. V was clipped by 5 bases and J by 2 bases; unmatched bases: 12. The CDR3 length is 17 residues. The CDR3 sequence: CASSPSGGGRTYNEQFF. In DNA, the CDR3 is TGTGCCAGCAGCCCCTCCGGTGGCGGGAGAACCTACAATGAGCAGTTCTTC.

V gene TRBV6-5 combines with J gene TRBJ1-3; 9 bases line up with TRBD1. There are 14 residues in the CDR3. V shed 5 bases, J shed 9 bases, and the junction held 8 bases outside the gene matches. Germline values: CDR1 MNHEY, CDR2 SVGAGI. CDR3 DNA: TGTGCCAGCAGTACGGGACAGGGAGAGGGCACCATATATTTT. This encodes CASSTGQGEGTIYF.

A word on this clone: The sample contains more than one DNA sequence encoding this CDR3. This rearrangement joins TRBV19 to TRBJ2-7; a weak D match, TRBD2 (5 bases). The CDR3 has 13 residues. V lost 3 bases and J 0 bases, leaving 6 bases between the germline ends. From germline, CDR1 is LNHDA and CDR2 SQIVND (reference sequence). The CDR3 loop reads CASSIRDSYEQYF. In DNA, the CDR3 is TGTGCCAGTAGTATCCGGGACTCCTACGAGCAGTACTTC.

This clone was seen only a few times. CDR3 in amino acids: CASSLIGGQVAGELFF. CDR3 DNA: TGTGCCAGCAGCTTAATTGGGGGACAGGTTGCCGGGGAGCTGTTTTTT. The genes are TRBV7-3 and TRBJ2-2, with 8 nucleotides matching TRBD1. The germline gives CDR1 SGHTA, CDR2 FQGTGA. V dropped 1 base and J dropped 6; count of bases not matched to a gene: 7. The CDR3 has 16 amino acids. Full variable domain (remainder filled in from reference TRBV7-3 and TRBJ2-2): GAGVSQTPSNKVTEKGKYVELRCDPISGHTALYWYRQSLGQGPEFLIYFQGTGAADDSGLPNDRFFAVRPEGSVSTLKIQRTERGDSAVYLCASSLIGGQVAGELFFGEGSRLTVL.

The chain carries TRBV5-8 and TRBJ2-2, with D perhaps matching TRBD2 (7 bases). The CDR3 covers 18 residues. V was clipped by 0 bases and J by 4 bases, with 19 bases between them. Germline V gene lookup returns CDR1 SGHTS and CDR2 YDEGEE. CDR3 in DNA: TGTGCCAGCAGCTTGGTACCCGCGGGGGCCGGGATCACCGGGGAGCTGTTTTTT. Translation: CASSLVPAGAGITGELFF.

This clone was detected a few times. This chain connects TRBV15 to TRBJ2-7; D possibly corresponds to TRBD2 (6 bases). Trimming shortened V by 0 bases and J by 5 bases, and 17 bases separated the two germline ends. Looked up from germline, CDR1 is LNHNV and CDR2 is YYDKDF (reference sequence). This CDR3 region has 16 residues. DNA for the CDR3: TGTGCCACCAGCAGAGATCAGACTAGAGGCTTGAACGAGCAGTACTTC. Protein: CATSRDQTRGLNEQYF.

This clone was observed a handful of times. This sequence joins TRBV2 and TRBJ1-1; TRBD1 matches at 12 bases. Trimming took 6 bases from V and 0 from J; bases not matched to a gene: 8. Looked up from germline, CDR1 is SNHLY and CDR2 is FYNNEI. This CDR3 comprises 17 residues. CDR3 coding DNA: TGTGCCAGCAGGAAGGGACAGGGGGCGGGTATGAACACTGAAGCTTTCTTT. Its protein is CASRKGQGAGMNTEAFF.

This clone was observed once. The chain is built from TRBV21-1 and TRBJ1-1. TRBV21-1 counts as a pseudogene. This CDR3 has 13 residues. The CDR3 loop is CASTHGRNTEAFF. In nucleotides, the CDR3 is TGTGCCAGCACCCATGGGAGGAACACTGAAGCTTTCTTT.

The rearrangement uses TRBV10-3 and TRBJ2-1; 9 bases map to TRBD2. There are 14 residues in the CDR3. V was pared by 10 bases and J by 8 bases, with 12 bases of the junction left unmatched. The germline CDR1 and CDR2 sequences are ENHRY and SYGVKD. The CDR3 here is CATRGGGGAYEQFF. The CDR3 DNA follows: TGTGCCACCAGAGGGGGCGGGGGGGCCTATGAGCAGTTCTTC.

As DNA, the CDR3 is TGTGCCATCAGTCAGGGGGCTAGAGGAAACACCATATATTTT. Translating it yields CAISQGARGNTIYF. V gene TRBV10-3 combines with J gene TRBJ1-3, with 8 bases identical to TRBD1. The CDR3 consists of 14 residues. J gave up 4 bases and V 5 bases, and 4 bases lay outside the gene matches. Germline V lookup: CDR1 ENHRY, CDR2 SYGVKD.